This TCR beta chain was identified in a study of T cell clonotyping in hematopoietic cell transplantation. Sequencing was performed with immunoSEQ multiplex PCR; in TCRdb, only in-frame clones are kept and a portion is missing. The profile shows more than 12,000 clones, 65% to 90% of them singletons. Details on this clone: Its antigen is not known.

The study, taken as a whole, reports: No sorting was done, leaving CD4 and CD8 contributions mixed. Few recipient clonotypes overlapped donors; over 97% were de novo at given depth. Recipient TCR diversity dropped after transplant; expanded clonotypes rose from day 30 to 180.

Blood collection times were about day -28 and days 30, 100, 180 posttransplant. The CDR3 sequence is 13 residues long. Germline assignment: CDR1 SQVTM and CDR2 ANQGSEA. V lost 4 bases and J 3 bases, leaving 12 bases between the germline ends. The receptor's source is a male patient aged 45-60 years who had an allogeneic stem cell transplant from an unrelated donor, so T cells may come from the graft donor. Some clones in this sample may be carry-over from other donors' samples. The chain has TRBV29-1 and TRBJ1-1; D not certain. The sample in question was PBMCs, obtained 100 days after allogeneic stem cell transplant. CDR3 sequence reads: CSVAHARDTEAFF. As DNA, the CDR3 is TGCAGCGTTGCCCACGCAAGGGACACTGAAGCTTTCTTT.